One sample yielded the 5 T cell receptor beta chains listed below, sequenced in a study of shared clonotypes between healthy human individuals. Positive CCR7 selection of CD45RO-negative cells yielded the naive CD8 cells, and terminally differentiated effector memory CD45RA+ cells were excluded. Profiling relied on immunoSEQ multiplex PCR, and the TCRdb table lists in-frame clones only, not all of them. The profile shows over 2 million clones, about 95% of them singletons. The sequenced sample was naive CD8+ T cells sorted from blood. The origin of the receptors is a man aged 18 to 29 in good health.

The CDR3 coding sequence is TGTGCCAGCAGCTTAGGACAGGGGCATACCTACGAGCAGTACTTC. Amino acids: CASSLGQGHTYEQYF. This chain connects TRBV11-2 to TRBJ2-7; TRBD1 matches 8 bases. The V gene's germline CDR1 is SGHAT and CDR2 FQNNGV. Trimming at V came to 1 base and at J to 2 bases, leaving 4 bases not matched to a gene. CDR3 length equals 15 residues.

The gene calls are TRBV4-1 and TRBJ1-1; TRBD1 might be the D (5 bases). The CDR3 spans 15 residues. Germline V lookup: CDR1 MGHRA, CDR2 YSYEKL. The V end was cut by 6 bases, the J end by 2 bases, with 16 bases between. The CDR3 DNA follows: TGCGCCAGCAGTGTTCTCGGGGGTGCCAACACTGAAGCTTTCTTT. Translated: CASSVLGGANTEAFF.

J is TRBJ1-5 and V is TRBV5-6; D gene uncertain. The CDR3 loop spans 14 amino acids. Germline-derived CDR1 and CDR2 are SGHDT and YYEEEE. Trimming took 2 bases from V and 0 from J, leaving 6 bases between them. The CDR3 reads CASSFRNSNQPQHF. For the CDR3, the DNA is TGTGCCAGCAGCTTCCGGAATAGCAATCAGCCCCAGCATTTT.

V gene TRBV11-3 combines with J gene TRBJ2-7, with TRBD2 matching over 8 bases. The germline gives CDR1 SGHNT, CDR2 YENEEA. This CDR3 is built from 14 residues. V dropped 3 bases and J dropped 1; count of bases not matched to a gene: 2. CDR3 sequence: CASSLGLESYEQYF. The CDR3 coding sequence is TGTGCCAGCAGCTTGGGACTAGAATCCTACGAGCAGTACTTC.

The rearrangement uses TRBV7-2 and TRBJ2-2; 7 bases agree with TRBD2. This CDR3 spans 14 amino acids. V dropped 2 bases and J dropped 5; count of bases not matched to a gene: 2. Germline CDR1 and CDR2: SGHTA and FQGNSA. The CDR3 here is CASSLNGGTGELFF. The CDR3 coding sequence is TGTGCCAGCAGCTTAAACGGGGGGACCGGGGAGCTGTTTTTT.